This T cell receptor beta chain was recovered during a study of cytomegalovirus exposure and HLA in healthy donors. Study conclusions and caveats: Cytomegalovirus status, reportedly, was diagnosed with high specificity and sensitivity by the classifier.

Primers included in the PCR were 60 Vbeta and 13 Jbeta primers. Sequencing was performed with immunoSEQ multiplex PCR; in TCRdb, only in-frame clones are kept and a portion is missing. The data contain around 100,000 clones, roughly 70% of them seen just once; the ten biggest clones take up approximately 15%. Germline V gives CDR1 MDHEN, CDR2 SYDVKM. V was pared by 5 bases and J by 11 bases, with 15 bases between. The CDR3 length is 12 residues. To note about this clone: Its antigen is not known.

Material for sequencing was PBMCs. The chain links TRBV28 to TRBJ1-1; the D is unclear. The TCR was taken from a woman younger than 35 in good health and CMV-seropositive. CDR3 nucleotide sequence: TGTGCCAGCAGTCCTGGAGTCCTCGGGGCTTTCTTT. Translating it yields CASSPGVLGAFF.